The 25 T cell receptor beta chains in this list originate from one sample, sequenced in a study of early T cells in non-severe SARS-CoV-2 infection. TCRdb re-analysed the 5' RACE reads in MiXCR, keeping a single row per CDR3 protein. The data show more than 50,000 distinct CDR3 sequences, around 13% seen once. Source: whole blood, taken at baseline. The receptor set was obtained from an adult who was a healthcare worker with PCR-confirmed SARS-CoV-2 infection or an uninfected control (not recorded which).

This clonotype showed up many times. The V gene is TRBV19, the J gene TRBJ2-1; TRBD1 agrees at 8 bases. The CDR3 consists of 13 residues. Per the germline V gene, CDR1 is LNHDA and CDR2 is SQIVND (reference sequence). J lost 6 bases, V lost 3 bases, and 1 base had no gene match. Here the CDR3 reads CASSMTGVNEQFF. CDR3 DNA sequence: TGTGCCAGTAGTATGACAGGGGTCAATGAGCAGTTCTTC.

The chain joins TRBV28 to TRBJ2-7; no reliable D call. Looked up from germline, CDR1 is MDHEN and CDR2 is SYDVKM. The V end was cut by 4 bases, the J end by 1 base, with 20 bases between. The CDR3 covers 17 residues. The CDR3 protein is CASSSSVRPQASYEQYF. The CDR3, as DNA: TGTGCCAGCAGTTCCTCGGTTAGGCCCCAGGCGTCCTACGAGCAGTACTTC.

The chain is built from TRBV7-2 and TRBJ2-5; TRBD1 agrees at 10 bases. Germline V CDR1 and CDR2: SGHTA, FQGNSA. The trim removed 5 bases at V and 5 bases at J, leaving 8 bases unmatched. The CDR3 runs to 15 residues. The CDR3 coding sequence is TGTGCCAGCAGCCAGGGACAGGGGAGGCGGGAGACCCAGTACTTC. Its translation: CASSQGQGRRETQYF. Full variable domain (rest looked up from reference TRBV7-2 and TRBJ2-5): GAGVSQSPSNKVTEKGKDVELRCDPISGHTALYWYRQSLGQGLEFLIYFQGNSAPDKSGLPSDRFSAERTGGSVSTLTIQRTQQEDSAVYLCASSQGQGRRETQYFGPGTRLLVL.

In its sample, this clonotype was seen a few times. The V gene is TRBV28, the J gene TRBJ1-2; 9 positions agree with TRBD1. This CDR3 region has 19 residues. Looked up from germline, CDR1 is MDHEN and CDR2 is SYDVKM. The V segment lost 5 bases and the J segment 2 bases; nucleotides outside the gene matches: 18. The CDR3 coding sequence is TGTGCCAGCAGTCCCCTTCCCGGGACAGGGCATTCCCTAAACTATGGCTACACCTTC. Translated, it gives CASSPLPGTGHSLNYGYTF.

This clonotype was seen a handful of times. The chain joins TRBV2 to TRBJ2-5; 13 bases line up with TRBD2. Germline trimming cut 6 bases from V and 5 bases from J; bases unmatched to any gene: 3. The length of the CDR3 is 14 residues. CDR1 and CDR2 (germline): SNHLY, FYNNEI. The CDR3 protein is CASRGLAGTETQYF. CDR3 DNA: TGTGCCAGCAGGGGACTAGCGGGGACGGAGACCCAGTACTTC.

Written as DNA, the CDR3 is TGTGCCAGCAGAGCAAGACAGGGGTACACTGAAGCTTTCTTT. This translates into CASRARQGYTEAFF. The chain links TRBV7-2 to TRBJ1-1; 8 bases line up with TRBD1. Germline loops: CDR1 SGHTA, CDR2 FQGNSA. The CDR3 has 14 amino acids. V was clipped by 6 bases and J by 3 bases; unmatched bases: 6.

This clonotype has more than one count but fewer than ten. The chain combines TRBV28 with TRBJ2-5, with 7 bases fitting TRBD2. The CDR3 has 13 residues. Germline-derived CDR1 and CDR2 are MDHEN and SYDVKM. Trimming at V came to 10 bases and at J to 1 base, leaving 6 bases not matched to a gene. The CDR3 DNA is TGTGCCATTGGCGGGAGCCTCCAAGAGACCCAGTACTTC. Residues: CAIGGSLQETQYF.

This clonotype was seen only a few times. This chain links TRBV10-3 with TRBJ2-1, with TRBD2 matching 9 bases. Germline loops: CDR1 ENHRY, CDR2 SYGVKD. The CDR3 sequence is 16 residues long. V lost 3 bases, J lost 5 bases, and 8 bases stayed unmatched. CDR3 sequence (DNA): TGTGCCATCAGTGACAACGGACTAGCGACCCACAATGAGCAGTTCTTC. Its translation: CAISDNGLATHNEQFF.

J is TRBJ1-2 and V is TRBV3-1; a possible D gene is TRBD1 (6 bases). The CDR3 is made up of 16 amino acids. Germline CDR1 LGHDT, CDR2 YNNKEL (reference sequence). Between the trimmed V and J ends, which lost 1 base and 8 bases, there was a span of 20 bases. The CDR3 sequence is CASSQGDLQGVLGYTF. CDR3 DNA sequence: TGTGCCAGCAGCCAAGGAGATTTACAGGGAGTCTTGGGCTACACCTTC.

With respect to this clonotype: One end of the junction does not line up with germline, which may come from a read error. The chain employs TRBV20-1 and TRBJ2-3; D gene uncertain. The CDR3 loop spans 12 amino acids. The germline V gene has CDR1 DFQATT and CDR2 SNEGSKA (reference sequence). The CDR3 DNA follows: TGCAGTGCTAGGACCCTCACAGATACGCGGTATTTT. This gives the protein CSARTLTDTRYF.

This chain joins TRBV19 and TRBJ2-1; 8 bases are shared with TRBD1. J was trimmed by 4 bases and V by 5 bases; bases with no gene match: 10. The CDR3 runs 16 residues. The V gene's germline CDR1 is LNHDA and CDR2 SQIVND (reference sequence). The CDR3 protein is CASSPRTGRQYNEQFF. The CDR3 DNA follows: TGTGCCAGTAGTCCACGGACAGGGAGGCAGTACAATGAGCAGTTCTTC.

The chain combines TRBV4-2 with TRBJ1-4; the match to TRBD1 covers 9 bases. V trimming: 5 bases; J trimming: 10 bases; junction bases outside the gene matches: 8. Looked up from germline, CDR1 is LGHNA and CDR2 is YNFKEQ. The CDR3 runs to 14 residues. The DNA for the CDR3 is TGTGCCAGCAGCTATACCGGACAGGGGCGAAAACTGTTTTTT. It translates to CASSYTGQGRKLFF.

The chain links TRBV2 to TRBJ2-2; 8 nucleotides align to TRBD1. CDR1 SNHLY and CDR2 FYNNEI come from the germline V gene. The trim removed 8 bases at V and 4 bases at J, leaving 3 bases unmatched. The CDR3 is made up of 13 amino acids. CDR3 DNA: TGTGCCAGCGCGGACAGGGCCACCGGGGAGCTGTTTTTT. Amino acid sequence: CASADRATGELFF.

This chain links TRBV28 with TRBJ1-2; the match to TRBD1 covers 8 bases. The trim removed 7 bases at V and 1 base at J, leaving 5 bases unmatched. Germline loops: CDR1 MDHEN, CDR2 SYDVKM. The CDR3 runs 14 residues. The CDR3 DNA is TGTGCCAGCAAAAGGACAGGGATTAACTATGGCTACACCTTC. Translated, it gives CASKRTGINYGYTF.

In its sample, this clonotype was seen many times. J is TRBJ2-7 and V is TRBV30; TRBD2 is a possible D gene (6 bases). V lost 1 base and J 2 bases, leaving 15 bases between the germline ends. Germline V gene lookup returns CDR1 GTSNPN and CDR2 SVGIG (reference sequence). This CDR3 comprises 15 residues. The CDR3 is CAWSGAGGQTYEQYF. The CDR3 coding sequence is TGTGCCTGGAGTGGGGCCGGAGGGCAGACCTACGAGCAGTACTTC. Together with reference TRBV30 and TRBJ2-7, the CDR3 gives the full variable domain: SQTIHQWPATLVQPVGSPLSLECTVEGTSNPNLYWYRQAAGRGLQLLFYSVGIGQISSEVPQNLSASRPQDRQFILSSKKLLLSDSGFYLCAWSGAGGQTYEQYFGPGTRLTVT.

J is TRBJ1-2 and V is TRBV2, with D unclear. Per the germline V gene, CDR1 is SNHLY and CDR2 is FYNNEI. The germline V and J ends were trimmed by 11 bases and 11 bases, with 27 bases remaining between them. This CDR3 contains 14 residues. CDR3 residues: CALNLIHETSEYTF. The DNA of the CDR3 is TGTGCCCTTAACCTGATCCACGAAACTTCCGAATACACCTTC.

This clonotype came up many times. The rearrangement joins TRBV4-2 to TRBJ2-1; 10 bases match TRBD2. Germline trimming cut 1 base from V and 7 bases from J; bases unmatched to any gene: 16. Germline V gene sequence: CDR1 LGHNA, CDR2 YNFKEQ. There are 19 residues in the CDR3. CDR3 sequence: CASSQANVASGRRPNEQFF. The CDR3, as DNA: TGTGCCAGCAGCCAAGCTAATGTGGCTAGCGGGAGAAGGCCAAATGAGCAGTTCTTC.

The V gene is TRBV5-1, the J gene TRBJ2-1; 14 bases line up with TRBD2. The junction had 4 bases not matched to a gene; V was cut back by 4 bases and J by 7 bases. The length of the CDR3 is 15 residues. Germline V gives CDR1 SGHRS, CDR2 YFSETQ. For the CDR3, the DNA is TGCGCCAGCAGCCCGGGACTAGCGGGAGAGAATGAGCAGTTCTTC. It encodes CASSPGLAGENEQFF.

This chain uses TRBV20-1 with TRBJ1-1; TRBD1 matches 7 bases. The CDR3 contains 14 residues. The V gene's germline CDR1 is DFQATT and CDR2 SNEGSKA (reference sequence). V lost 3 bases, J lost 1 base, and 5 bases stayed unmatched. CDR3 nucleotide sequence: TGCAGTGCTAGGGAGGGACAGAGGAACACTGAAGCTTTCTTT. This sequence encodes CSAREGQRNTEAFF.

The chain recombines TRBV11-2 with TRBJ2-5; TRBD2 is a possible D gene (6 bases). The germline CDR1 and CDR2 sequences are SGHAT and FQNNGV. The V end was cut by 3 bases, the J end by 2 bases, with 7 bases between. This CDR3 has 13 amino acids. CDR3 sequence reads: CASSLGLQETQYF. The DNA of the CDR3 is TGTGCCAGCAGCTTGGGACTTCAAGAGACCCAGTACTTC.

This clonotype came up many times. The chain has TRBV6-2 or TRBV6-3 and TRBJ2-2; D ambiguous. V was trimmed by 5 bases and J by 3 bases, leaving 10 bases between them. CDR3 length: 14 residues. Germline V CDR1 and CDR2: MNHEY, SVGEGT. CDR3 residues: CASSRGSDTGELFF. The CDR3, as DNA: TGTGCCAGCAGTCGAGGCAGCGACACCGGGGAGCTGTTTTTT.

This rearrangement joins TRBV29-1 to TRBJ1-1; perhaps TRBD1 as D (5 bases). CDR1 is SQVTM and CDR2 is ANQGSEA in the germline V gene. Trimming took 2 bases from V and 7 from J, leaving 8 bases between them. The CDR3 sequence is 11 residues long. The CDR3 DNA reads TGCAGCGTTGAATGGCAGGGTGAAGCTTTCTTT. Residues: CSVEWQGEAFF.

This clonotype was recorded a few times. The chain links TRBV4-2 to TRBJ1-2, with D possibly matching TRBD1 (5 bases). V lost 2 bases and J 3 bases, leaving 13 bases between the germline ends. Germline V gives CDR1 LGHNA, CDR2 YNFKEQ. The CDR3 consists of 15 residues. The DNA of the CDR3 is TGTGCCAGCAGCCAACTAACTGCAGGGTACTATGGCTACACCTTC. It specifies CASSQLTAGYYGYTF.

The chain links TRBV10-3 to TRBJ2-1, with D perhaps assigned TRBD1 or TRBD2 (5 bases each). The ends were cut back, 0 bases at V and 4 bases at J, with 7 bases in the middle. This CDR3 contains 14 residues. Germline V gene data show CDR1 as ENHRY and CDR2 as SYGVKD. The CDR3 DNA follows: TGTGCCATCAGTGAGTCTGGGGGATACAATGAGCAGTTCTTC. This gives the protein CAISESGGYNEQFF.

There are many counts of this clonotype. The chain recombines TRBV20-1 with TRBJ2-7, with 7 positions matching TRBD1. The CDR3 spans 14 residues. The V and J ends lost 3 bases and 2 bases, in that order; junction bases with no gene match: 7. Germline V lookup: CDR1 DFQATT, CDR2 SNEGSKA (reference sequence). The CDR3, as DNA: TGCAGTGCTAGGCTCGGACAGGCCCCCTACGAGCAGTACTTC. Translation gives CSARLGQAPYEQYF.